This entry lists 6 T cell receptor beta chains sequenced from one sample in a study of blood T cell repertoires in COVID-19. Profiled with immunoSEQ multiplex PCR; TCRdb holds only in-frame clones, not every one. The sample consists of around 290,000 clones, 85% to 90% of them appearing once. Sequencing used PBMCs or T cells enriched from blood (not recorded which). These receptor sequences come from a woman aged 60 to 75 in a cohort exposed to, infected with or recovered from COVID-19 (not recorded which).

The rearrangement uses TRBV9 and TRBJ1-2; the D gene is possibly TRBD1 (6 bases). CDR1 and CDR2 (germline): SGDLS, YYNGEE. This CDR3 is built from 15 residues. Trimming pared 6 bases from V and 1 base from J, leaving 16 bases between. The CDR3 coding sequence is TGTGCCAGCAACGGCAGGGGAGGGAGTAACTATGGCTACACCTTC. Its protein product is CASNGRGGSNYGYTF. Looking up the rest from reference TRBV9 and TRBJ1-2 gives the full variable domain: DSGVTQTPKHLITATGQRVTLRCSPRSGDLSVYWYQQSLDQGLQFLIQYYNGEERAKGNILERFSAQQFPDLHSELNLSSLELGDSALYFCASNGRGGSNYGYTFGSGTRLTVV.

As DNA, the CDR3 is TGTGCCAGCTCACCACCGAGCGGGGGGGTCTATGGCTACACCTTC. It codes for CASSPPSGGVYGYTF. The chain employs TRBV18 and TRBJ1-2, with D possibly matching TRBD1 (5 bases). The CDR3 is 15 amino acids. Looked up from germline, CDR1 is KGHSH and CDR2 is LQKENI. V dropped 0 bases and J dropped 4 bases, with 12 bases sitting between them. Filled out from reference TRBV18 and TRBJ1-2, the complete variable domain reads NAGVMQNPRHLVRRRGQEARLRCSPMKGHSHVYWYRQLPEEGLKFMVYLQKENIIDESGMPKERFSAEFPKEGPSILRIQQVVRGDSAAYFCASSPPSGGVYGYTFGSGTRLTVV.

This clone has just a few counts. In DNA form, the CDR3 reads TGTGCCAGCTCACCGGGACTAAACTACGAGCAGTACTTC. Protein sequence: CASSPGLNYEQYF. This sequence joins TRBV18 and TRBJ2-7, with TRBD2 matching 7 bases. The germline V gene has CDR1 KGHSH and CDR2 LQKENI. V was pared by 3 bases and J by 3 bases, with 2 bases of the junction left unmatched. This CDR3 comprises 13 residues.

The chain recombines TRBV6-5 with TRBJ2-7; TRBD1 matches 7 bases. Trimming at V came to 2 bases and at J to 3 bases, leaving 1 base not matched to a gene. The CDR3 has 13 amino acids. From germline, CDR1 is MNHEY and CDR2 SVGAGI. The CDR3 sequence: CASSYGQVYEQYF. The CDR3 nucleotides read TGTGCCAGCAGTTACGGACAGGTCTACGAGCAGTACTTC.

The chain recombines TRBV30 with TRBJ1-2; a weak D match, TRBD1 (6 bases). Germline CDR1 is GTSNPN and CDR2 is SVGIG (reference sequence). Trimming cost V 0 bases and J 4 bases, with 15 bases left between them. This CDR3 has 15 residues. The CDR3 region is CAWSVRARGTYGYTF. The CDR3 nucleotides read TGTGCCTGGAGTGTACGAGCCAGGGGTACCTATGGCTACACCTTC. The whole variable domain, filled in from reference TRBV30 and TRBJ1-2, reads SQTIHQWPATLVQPVGSPLSLECTVEGTSNPNLYWYRQAAGRGLQLLFYSVGIGQISSEVPQNLSASRPQDRQFILSSKKLLLSDSGFYLCAWSVRARGTYGYTFGSGTRLTVV.

The J gene is TRBJ2-1, the V gene TRBV28; a possible D gene is TRBD2 (5 bases). From germline, CDR1 is MDHEN and CDR2 SYDVKM. This CDR3 comprises 12 residues. Trimming left V 6 bases short and J 9 bases short, with 12 bases between. The CDR3 reads CASRLVPGEQFF. The CDR3 nucleotides are TGTGCCAGCAGACTAGTCCCGGGTGAGCAGTTCTTC.